These T cell receptor beta chains were read from a single sample in a study of shared clonotypes between healthy human individuals. The method was immunoSEQ multiplex PCR; TCRdb's version includes in-frame clones alone and lacks a portion of them. The repertoire includes 450,000 to 700,000 clones, 95% to 96% of them detected once, and 0.095% to 0.12% sits in the top ten. The sample consisted of naive CD8+ T cells sorted from blood. These receptor sequences come from a woman in her 30s in good health. Each CDR3 is given with its conserved first and last residue. The order of the fields is D gene, J gene, V gene, clone size, CDR3 DNA, CDR3 protein. The D gene is left open where the match is weak. The size field is filled for only some rows; it gives once, few, many or a size class.

. TRBJ1-1 TRBV7-2 . TGTGCCAGCAGCTTCCGGGGTTATAGAACTGAAGCTTTCTTT CASSFRGYRTEAFF
TRBD2 TRBJ2-1 TRBV7-8 . TGTGCCAGCAGCTCCTCACTAGCGGGAGACCCCTACAATGAGCAGTTCTTC CASSSSLAGDPYNEQFF
. TRBJ2-5 TRBV5-4 . TGTGCCAGCAGCTCGGCGAGCGGAGAGACCCAGTACTTC CASSSASGETQYF
TRBD1 TRBJ1-2 TRBV27 . TGTGCCAGCGGCAAGGACAGGAGCTATGGCTACACCTTC CASGKDRSYGYTF
. TRBJ2-5 TRBV28 . TGTGCCAGCACCAAGACAGCCCAAGAGACCCAGTACTTC CASTKTAQETQYF
TRBD2 TRBJ2-5 TRBV29-1 . TGCAGCGCCACGCCGGGAGGCGGTGAGACCCAGTACTTC CSATPGGGETQYF
. TRBJ1-1 TRBV15 few TGTGCCACCAGCGGTCGGTGGGACACTGAAGCTTTCTTT CATSGRWDTEAFF
TRBD1 TRBJ2-7 TRBV13 . TGTGCCAGCAGCTTGGCCGGGACAGGGGACCACGAGCAGTACTTC CASSLAGTGDHEQYF
TRBD1 TRBJ1-2 TRBV6-1 . TGTGCCAGCAAAGCAGGGGGCAGGGGCTACACCTTC CASKAGGRGYTF
. TRBJ2-7 TRBV30 . TGTGCCTGGAGTGTAGGGACTGGGGGCTACGAGCAGTACTTC CAWSVGTGGYEQYF
. TRBJ1-1 TRBV19 once TGTGCCAGTAGTATGAGTATGAACACTGAAGCTTTCTTT CASSMSMNTEAFF
. TRBJ2-5 TRBV7-9 . TGTGCCAGCAGCATAACGGAGGGGGAGACCCAGTACTTC CASSITEGETQYF
. TRBJ1-3 TRBV27 . TGTGCCAGCAGTTTATCGAGGAGCTCTGGAAACACCATATATTTT CASSLSRSSGNTIYF
TRBD1 TRBJ2-7 TRBV19 . TGTGCCAGTAGTATCGGACAGGGAAGCTCCTACGAGCAGTACTTC CASSIGQGSSYEQYF
. TRBJ2-5 TRBV5-6 . TGTGCCAGCAAGGACGAGACCCAGTACTTC CASKDETQYF
TRBD2 TRBJ2-1 TRBV7-9 . TGTGCCAGCAGCAAGACTAGCGGGAGCCCTAACAATGAGCAGTTCTTC CASSKTSGSPNNEQFF
. TRBJ2-3 TRBV7-9 . TGTGCCAGCAGCTTAGCGCTCGGGAGCCTTCGGGATACGCAGTATTTT CASSLALGSLRDTQYF
TRBD2 TRBJ2-7 TRBV27 . TGTGCCAGCCGCCGCGGGACTAGCCACGAGCAGTACTTC CASRRGTSHEQYF
. TRBJ2-6 TRBV5-4 . TGTGCCAGCGACAACGGGGCCAACGTCCTGACTTTC CASDNGANVLTF
. TRBJ1-5 TRBV27 . TGTGCCAGCAGTTTTCAAGGGGGCAATCAGCCCCAGCATTTT CASSFQGGNQPQHF
TRBD1 TRBJ2-7 TRBV29-1 . TGCAGCGCTTACCGGGACAGATCCTACGAGCAGTACTTC CSAYRDRSYEQYF
TRBD2 TRBJ2-7 TRBV27 once TGTGCCAGCAGTTATGCTAGCGGGGGCGGCTACGAGCAGTACTTC CASSYASGGGYEQYF
. TRBJ1-1 TRBV5-1 . TGCGCCAGCAGCTTAGGCCCTTGGACTGAAACCTTGGTAGCTGAAGCTTTCTTT CASSLGPWTETLVAEAFF
. TRBJ2-1 TRBV7-6 . TGTGCCAGCAGCCTCTTAGGTGGGATTCCGTACAATGAGCAGTTCTTC CASSLLGGIPYNEQFF
. TRBJ1-5 TRBV28 . TGTGCCAGCAGTTTATTAGGGAGCAATAGCAATCAGCCCCAGCATTTT CASSLLGSNSNQPQHF
. TRBJ2-1 TRBV5-6 . TGTGCCAGCAGCTTGGGACGGGCCAAAAACAATGAGCAGTTCTTC CASSLGRAKNNEQFF
. TRBJ2-3 TRBV30 . TGTGCCTGGGCCTTAGCGGGCACAGATACGCAGTATTTT CAWALAGTDTQYF
. TRBJ1-5 TRBV7-8 . TGTGCCAGCAGCTCCAGGGAGGGCAATCAGCCCCAGCATTTT CASSSREGNQPQHF
. TRBJ1-5 TRBV4-1 . TGCGCCAGCAGCCAAGATTATGGGGCCCAGCATTTT CASSQDYGAQHF
. TRBJ2-3 TRBV9 . TGTGCCAGCAGCGTCTTTTCGGGTGGGAGCGCAGATACGCAGTATTTT CASSVFSGGSADTQYF
. TRBJ2-2 TRBV7-9 . TGTGCCAGCAACTTCATGGACCGTACCGGGGAGCTGTTTTTT CASNFMDRTGELFF
. TRBJ2-1 TRBV5-4 . TGTGCCAGCAGCGCCAGCAATGAGCAGTTCTTC CASSASNEQFF
. TRBJ2-5 TRBV11-2 . TGTGCCAGCAGCTTAAAACAGACCCAGTACTTC CASSLKQTQYF
. TRBJ1-5 TRBV9 . TGTGCCAGCAGCCCCTCGACCGGGAGTCAGCCCCAGCATTTT CASSPSTGSQPQHF
TRBD2 TRBJ2-5 TRBV9 . TGTGCCAGCAGCGGTGGACTAGCGGGGGGACAAGAGACCCAGTACTTC CASSGGLAGGQETQYF
. TRBJ2-1 TRBV9 . TGTGCCAGCAGCGTAGGACGGGAGCTTCCCTACAATGAGCAGTTCTTC CASSVGRELPYNEQFF
. TRBJ1-1 TRBV9 . TGTGCCAGCAGCCCCTGGACAGAAATGAACACTGAAGCTTTCTTT CASSPWTEMNTEAFF
. TRBJ1-1 TRBV7-9 . TGTGCCAGCAGCCGGGATTGGGGAGCTTTCTTT CASSRDWGAFF
. TRBJ1-3 TRBV7-8 once TGTGCCAGCAGCATATACTCTGCCCCTACCGGGGACACCATATATTTT CASSIYSAPTGDTIYF
. TRBJ2-7 TRBV19 . TGTGCCAGTAGCGGCAGGGAAGACTACGAGCAGTACTTC CASSGREDYEQYF
. TRBJ2-3 TRBV4-1 . TGCGCCAGCAGCCCCTATGGGGGGACAGATACGCAGTATTTT CASSPYGGTDTQYF
TRBD1 TRBJ2-1 TRBV27 . TGTGCCAGCAGTCTCCCCGGGACAGGGATGAATGAGCAGTTCTTC CASSLPGTGMNEQFF
. TRBJ2-4 TRBV10-2 . TGCGCCAGCAGTGAGACAAAATACCAAAACATTCAGTACTTC CASSETKYQNIQYF
. TRBJ2-3 TRBV5-4 . TGTGCCAGCAGCCACAGTTCTAGGACAGATACGCAGTATTTT CASSHSSRTDTQYF
. TRBJ1-5 TRBV5-5 . TGTGCCAGCAGCCTCGGCCTCGGGGAAATTCAGCCCCAGCATTTT CASSLGLGEIQPQHF
. TRBJ2-4 TRBV14 once TGTGCCAGCAGCCAAGCAGGGAGTAAAAACATTCAGTACTTC CASSQAGSKNIQYF
TRBD2 TRBJ2-7 TRBV13 . TGTGCCAGCAGCCCGGAAGGAGGGACTAGCGGGAGGAGACCCTTCTACGAGCAGTACTTC CASSPEGGTSGRRPFYEQYF
. TRBJ2-5 TRBV15 once TGTGCCACCAGCGGCGACGGTCAAGAGACCCAGTACTTC CATSGDGQETQYF
TRBD2 TRBJ2-2 TRBV7-9 . TGTGCCAGCAGCCCCCCAGTCGGGAGGGCCCTCGGGACCGGGGAGCTGTTTTTT CASSPPVGRALGTGELFF
. TRBJ2-1 TRBV5-4 . TGTGCCAGCAGCTTAGGTCCGTCGTATGAGCAGTTCTTC CASSLGPSYEQFF
TRBD1 TRBJ2-7 TRBV7-9 once TGTGCCAGCAGTTCTCCGGGACAGGCCTCCTACGAGCAGTACTTC CASSSPGQASYEQYF
. TRBJ2-7 TRBV28 . TGTGCCAGCAGTTTTGGTCCTAGCGAGCAGTACTTC CASSFGPSEQYF
TRBD1 TRBJ2-6 TRBV9 . TGTGCCAGCAGCGATACCGGGACAGTGATCTCTGGGGCCAACGTCCTGACTTTC CASSDTGTVISGANVLTF